Shown below are 27 T cell receptor beta chains from a single sample sequenced in a study of T-cell reconstitution after alpha-beta-depleted transplantation in children. It was with unique molecular identifiers that the TCRbeta library was prepared. One entry per CDR3 protein, called by TCRdb with MiXCR from the PCR reads. The top ten clones hold over 2% of a sample with 500,000 to 650,000 distinct CDR3 sequences, under 15% of them seen once. The sample consisted of PBMCs, mostly from graft donor cells, taken 360 days after TCRalphabeta/CD19-depleted stem cell transplant. These receptors all come from a male patient younger than 18 who had a stem cell transplant for acute myeloid leukemia, so the T cells may come from the graft donor.

The chain carries TRBV5-6 and TRBJ2-2; D uncertain. V was shortened by 3 bases and J by 7 bases, with 7 bases between the two germline ends. The CDR3 consists of 12 residues. CDR1 SGHDT and CDR2 YYEEEE come from the germline V gene. CDR3: CASSSDLGELFF. In DNA, the CDR3 is TGTGCCAGCAGCTCCGATCTCGGGGAGCTGTTTTTT.

This clonotype occurred a few times. One end of the junction does not line up with germline, which may come from a read error. The chain uses TRBV2 and TRBJ2-7; 8 bases are shared with TRBD1. The germline gives CDR1 SNHLY, CDR2 FYNNEI. CDR3 length equals 16 residues. The chain's CDR3 is CASREDGGTGRYEQYF. The DNA for the CDR3 is TGTGCCAGCAGAGAAGATGGCGGGACAGGCCGCTACGAGCAGTACTTC.

This clonotype appeared a few times. The chain uses TRBV28 and TRBJ2-3; D ambiguous. CDR1 MDHEN and CDR2 SYDVKM come from the germline V gene. The CDR3 has 13 residues. Trimming stripped 6 bases from V and 2 bases from J, with 9 bases between. CDR3 region: CASSSGHTDTQYF. In nucleotides, the CDR3 is TGTGCCAGCAGCTCGGGCCACACAGATACGCAGTATTTT.

This sequence joins TRBV19 and TRBJ2-7; possibly TRBD2 for D (5 bases). Germline V lookup: CDR1 LNHDA, CDR2 SQIVND (reference sequence). The V gene lost 4 bases and the J gene lost 6 bases, with 10 bases spanning the gap. The CDR3 runs 12 residues. CDR3 region: CASSTSSSEQYF. The CDR3 DNA is TGTGCCAGTAGTACTAGCAGCTCCGAGCAGTACTTC.

This clonotype was seen repeatedly, ten times or more. CDR3 residues: CSARDFSWTSGTSYEQYF. DNA of the CDR3: TGCAGTGCTAGAGATTTTAGTTGGACTAGCGGGACTTCCTACGAGCAGTACTTC. The chain joins TRBV20-1 to TRBJ2-7, with TRBD2 identical over 12 bases. The CDR3 extends over 18 amino acids. The V gene's germline CDR1 is DFQATT and CDR2 SNEGSKA (reference sequence). The J segment lost 1 base and the V segment lost 0 bases, leaving 10 bases of the junction unmatched.

This clonotype ranks as medium-sized. The chain links TRBV4-3 to TRBJ2-7; D gene uncertain. Germline CDR1 reads LGHNA; CDR2 reads YSLEER. V shed 0 bases and J shed 4 bases, with 7 bases lying between them. The CDR3 is 13 amino acids. CDR3 sequence: CASSQEDQYEQYF. In DNA, the CDR3 is TGCGCCAGCAGCCAAGAAGATCAGTACGAGCAGTACTTC.

As for this clonotype: One end of the junction fails to match germline, which may point to a read error. The chain carries TRBV2 and TRBJ2-1, with 8 bases lining up with TRBD2. The CDR3 runs 18 residues. Looked up from germline, CDR1 is SNHLY and CDR2 is FYNNEI. CDR3: CTSCLRVSSGRSYNEQFF. As DNA, the CDR3 is TGTACCAGCTGTCTGCGGGTATCTAGCGGGCGGTCCTACAATGAGCAGTTCTTC.

The rearrangement uses TRBV29-1 and TRBJ2-1, with 10 positions matching TRBD2. Germline lookup yields CDR1 SQVTM and CDR2 ANQGSEA. CDR3 length equals 14 residues. V shed 5 bases and J 7 bases; nucleotides not matched to a gene: 8. The CDR3 is CSVQAAGGPNEQFF. In DNA form, the CDR3 reads TGCAGCGTTCAAGCAGCGGGAGGGCCGAATGAGCAGTTCTTC.

The chain combines TRBV29-1 with TRBJ2-1; 8 bases are shared with TRBD1. V lost 0 bases and J lost 7; bases outside the gene matches: 5. The CDR3 is made up of 14 amino acids. Germline V gene lookup returns CDR1 SQVTM and CDR2 ANQGSEA. CDR3 coding DNA: TGCAGCGTTGAAGAATACAGGGGGAGGAATGAGCAGTTCTTC. This codes for CSVEEYRGRNEQFF.

This clonotype was counted between two and nine times. V is TRBV25-1 and J is TRBJ2-7, with D possibly matching TRBD1 (5 bases). This CDR3 has 18 amino acids. Germline CDR1 MGHDK, CDR2 SYGVNS. The CDR3 region has the DNA TGTGAAAGAGGCCCCCAGGGTCCGGCAGACCTATCACGTTACGAGCAGTACTTC. Its protein product is CERGPQGPADLSRYEQYF.

The V call is TRBV6-2 or TRBV6-3, the J call TRBJ2-7, with 10 bases identical to TRBD2. Germline V gene sequence: CDR1 MNHEY, CDR2 SVGEGT. Trimming took 4 bases from V and 1 from J; bases not matched to a gene: 7. The CDR3 consists of 16 residues. The CDR3 DNA reads as TGTGCCAGCAGTTTCCCGGGACTAGCGTTGTCCTACGAGCAGTACTTC. Protein sequence: CASSFPGLALSYEQYF.

The chain employs TRBV11-2 and TRBJ2-7; 7 positions agree with TRBD2. Germline assignment: CDR1 SGHAT and CDR2 FQNNGV. Trimming cost V 1 base and J 3 bases; bases outside gene matches: 6. The CDR3 has 15 residues. The CDR3 bases are TGTGCCAGCAGCTTAGTGAGTAGCGGGCTCTACGAGCAGTACTTC. Translated: CASSLVSSGLYEQYF.

This clonotype was seen many times. The gene calls are TRBV29-1 and TRBJ2-7, with D maybe TRBD1 (6 bases). The CDR3 covers 14 residues. The V and J ends lost 2 bases and 3 bases respectively, with 14 bases between them. Germline V gene data show CDR1 as SQVTM and CDR2 as ANQGSEA. Here the CDR3 DNA reads TGCAGCGTTGAACGGCGAGGGGGAAACTACGAGCAGTACTTC. It codes for CSVERRGGNYEQYF.

This clonotype was seen more than once but under ten times. The gene calls are TRBV7-2 and TRBJ2-5; the D gene is possibly TRBD2 (6 bases). The CDR3 spans 13 residues. With 5 bases removed from V and 7 bases from J, the gap between germline ends came to 14 bases. CDR1 and CDR2 (germline): SGHTA, FQGNSA. CDR3 protein: CASSLGLQRTQYF. The CDR3, as DNA: TGTGCCAGCAGCCTGGGACTCCAAAGGACCCAGTACTTC.

A few counts support this clonotype. Here the CDR3 reads CASSLDWAPGELFF. The CDR3 DNA sequence: TGCGCCAGCAGCTTGGACTGGGCGCCCGGGGAGCTGTTTTTT. The chain recombines TRBV5-1 with TRBJ2-2; D ambiguous. V was cut by 0 bases and J by 6 bases, with 9 bases left in between. Germline values: CDR1 SGHRS, CDR2 YFSETQ. The CDR3 runs to 14 residues. Complete variable domain (other parts from reference TRBV5-1 and TRBJ2-2): KAGVTQTPRYLIKTRGQQVTLSCSPISGHRSVSWYQQTPGQGLQFLFEYFSETQRNKGNFPGRFSGRQFSNSRSEMNVSTLELGDSALYLCASSLDWAPGELFFGEGSRLTVL.

The chain recombines TRBV6-4 with TRBJ2-2; the D gene is possibly TRBD1 (6 bases). The V end lost 5 bases, the J end lost 6 bases, and 10 bases lay between the germline ends. The CDR3 spans 13 residues. Germline CDR1 reads MRHNA; CDR2 reads SNTAGT. In DNA, the CDR3 is TGTGCCAGCAGTCACAGGGAATCCGGGGAGCTGTTTTTT. This codes for CASSHRESGELFF.

The rearrangement joins TRBV18 to TRBJ2-7, with D perhaps TRBD1 (6 bases). This CDR3 comprises 15 residues. V lost 2 bases and J 6 bases, leaving 17 bases between the germline ends. Germline loops: CDR1 KGHSH, CDR2 LQKENI. The CDR3 DNA sequence: TGTGCCAGCTCACCAAGGTCCACGACAGGAGCCGAGCAGTACTTC. This codes for CASSPRSTTGAEQYF.

There are many counts of this clonotype. V and J are TRBV12-3 or TRBV12-4 and TRBJ1-1; D possibly corresponds to TRBD1 (6 bases). CDR3 size: 13 residues. Trimming shortened V by 2 bases and J by 4 bases, and 8 bases separated the two germline ends. The CDR3 DNA is TGTGCCAGCAGTTTATTAGGGGGCACTGAAGCTTTCTTT. Translated, it gives CASSLLGGTEAFF.

This clonotype was counted at least ten times. The J gene is TRBJ2-5, the V gene TRBV12-3 or TRBV12-4; 7 nucleotides match TRBD2. After removal of 5 bases from V and 3 bases from J, the junction contained 6 bases not matched to a gene. CDR3 length: 14 residues. CDR3 loop: CASSPGTTKETQYF. The DNA for the CDR3 is TGTGCCAGCAGTCCCGGGACTACCAAAGAGACCCAGTACTTC.

Many counts were recorded for this clonotype. This chain uses TRBV29-1 with TRBJ2-7, with TRBD1 matching over 8 bases. V shed 6 bases and J 0 bases; nucleotides not matched to a gene: 4. The CDR3 has 13 amino acids. Germline CDR1 reads SQVTM; CDR2 reads ANQGSEA. In nucleotides, the CDR3 is TGCAGCGTCGAGGGACAGGTCTCCTACGAGCAGTACTTC. Translating gives CSVEGQVSYEQYF.

This chain links TRBV28 with TRBJ2-3; D uncertain. Germline V gives CDR1 MDHEN, CDR2 SYDVKM. The ends were cut back, 1 base at V and 4 bases at J, with 9 bases in the middle. The CDR3 is 14 residues long. CDR3 sequence: CASSLLPSADTQYF. CDR3 DNA sequence: TGTGCCAGCAGTTTATTACCTTCCGCAGATACGCAGTATTTT. Based on the CDR3 plus reference TRBV28 and TRBJ2-3, the full variable domain is DVKVTQSSRYLVKRTGEKVFLECVQDMDHENMFWYRQDPGLGLRLIYFSYDVKMKEKGDIPEGYSVSREKKERFSLILESASTNQTSMYLCASSLLPSADTQYFGPGTRLTVL.

This clonotype has more than one count but fewer than ten. This chain uses TRBV6-2 or TRBV6-3 with TRBJ2-1; 8 nucleotides match TRBD2. The J segment lost 1 base and the V segment lost 2 bases, leaving 10 bases of the junction unmatched. CDR3 length equals 18 residues. The germline gives CDR1 MNHEY, CDR2 SVGEGT. The CDR3 region has the DNA TGTGCCAGCAGTTACGGGGCTACGGCTAGCGGGTCCTACAATGAGCAGTTCTTC. It yields the protein CASSYGATASGSYNEQFF.

This clonotype was observed a few times. The V call is TRBV20-1, the J call TRBJ2-5, with D possibly being TRBD1 (6 bases). The CDR3 has 16 residues. The ends were cut back, 6 bases at V and 5 bases at J, with 25 bases in the middle. From germline, CDR1 is DFQATT and CDR2 SNEGSKA (reference sequence). The CDR3 protein is CSAPVISAGALETQYF. The CDR3, as DNA: TGCAGTGCCCCAGTAATTTCCGCAGGGGCCCTGGAGACCCAGTACTTC.

Ten or more counts support this clonotype. This chain links TRBV4-2 with TRBJ1-1; 11 bases map to TRBD1. CDR3 length: 17 residues. After removal of 4 bases from V and 1 base from J, the junction contained 8 bases not matched to a gene. Per germline, CDR1 LGHNA and CDR2 YNFKEQ. CDR3 sequence reads: CASSLGVDRGPNTEAFF. CDR3 coding DNA: TGTGCCAGCAGCCTAGGCGTGGACAGGGGGCCGAACACTGAAGCTTTCTTT.

There are a few counts of this clonotype. The V call is TRBV20-1, the J call TRBJ2-3; TRBD2 matches 8 bases. Germline lookup yields CDR1 DFQATT and CDR2 SNEGSKA (reference sequence). V gave up 4 bases and J gave up 1 base; unmatched junction bases: 7. This CDR3 spans 15 amino acids. The CDR3 DNA reads as TGCAGTGCTATCCTCCTAGCGGGCGGCACAGATACGCAGTATTTT. Translating it yields CSAILLAGGTDTQYF.

This clonotype has at least ten counts. Germline and junction disagree at one end, which may indicate a read error. The chain recombines TRBV7-9 with TRBJ2-2; the D is unclear. Germline-derived CDR1 and CDR2 are SEHNR and FQNEAQ (reference sequence). This CDR3 comprises 11 residues. CDR3 bases: TGTGCCAGCAGCTTCGAGCCCCCCGGAAGTTTT. The encoded protein is CASSFEPPGSF.

CDR3 in amino acids: CASSYWGAFTGELFF. CDR3 in DNA: TGTGCCAGCAGCTACTGGGGAGCATTCACCGGGGAGCTGTTTTTT. The chain uses TRBV12-3 or TRBV12-4 and TRBJ2-2; D may be TRBD2 (5 bases). Trimming removed 6 bases from V and 4 bases from J, with 15 bases in between. The CDR3 is made up of 15 amino acids.